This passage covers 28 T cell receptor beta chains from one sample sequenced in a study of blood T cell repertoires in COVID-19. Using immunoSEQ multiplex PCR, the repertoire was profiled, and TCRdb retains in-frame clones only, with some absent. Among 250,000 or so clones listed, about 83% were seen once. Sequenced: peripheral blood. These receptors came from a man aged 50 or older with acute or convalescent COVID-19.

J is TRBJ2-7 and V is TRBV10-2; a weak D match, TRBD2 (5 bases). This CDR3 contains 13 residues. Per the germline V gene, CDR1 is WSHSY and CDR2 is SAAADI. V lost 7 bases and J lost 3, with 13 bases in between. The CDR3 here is CASTRGMSYEQYF. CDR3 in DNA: TGCGCCAGCACCCGGGGTATGAGCTACGAGCAGTACTTC.

The DNA for the CDR3 is TGTGCCAGCAGGTTCGGAGGGGAAGAGACCCAGTACTTC. Translation gives CASRFGGEETQYF. V gene TRBV13 combines with J gene TRBJ2-5; the D gene is possibly TRBD2 (6 bases). From germline, CDR1 is PRHDT and CDR2 FYEKMQ (reference sequence). The ends were cut back, 6 bases at V and 3 bases at J, with 11 bases in the middle. CDR3 length equals 13 residues.

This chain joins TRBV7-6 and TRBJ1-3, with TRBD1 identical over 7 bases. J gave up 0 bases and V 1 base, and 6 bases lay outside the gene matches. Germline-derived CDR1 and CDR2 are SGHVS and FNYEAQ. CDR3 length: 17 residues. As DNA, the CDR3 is TGTGCCAGCAGCTTAGTTGGAGGGGGCGCCTCTGGAAACACCATATATTTT. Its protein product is CASSLVGGGASGNTIYF.

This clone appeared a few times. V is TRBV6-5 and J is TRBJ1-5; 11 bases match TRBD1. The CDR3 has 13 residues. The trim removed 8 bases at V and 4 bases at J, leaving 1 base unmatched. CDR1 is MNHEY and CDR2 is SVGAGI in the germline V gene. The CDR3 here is CASGQGANQPQHF. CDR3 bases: TGTGCCAGCGGACAGGGGGCGAATCAGCCCCAGCATTTT.

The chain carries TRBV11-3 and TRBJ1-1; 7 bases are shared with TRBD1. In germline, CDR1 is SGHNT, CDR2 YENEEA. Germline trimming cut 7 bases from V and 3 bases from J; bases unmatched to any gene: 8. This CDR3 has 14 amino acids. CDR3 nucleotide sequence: TGTGCCAGCATCGTAAACAGGGGAGACACTGAAGCTTTCTTT. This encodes CASIVNRGDTEAFF.

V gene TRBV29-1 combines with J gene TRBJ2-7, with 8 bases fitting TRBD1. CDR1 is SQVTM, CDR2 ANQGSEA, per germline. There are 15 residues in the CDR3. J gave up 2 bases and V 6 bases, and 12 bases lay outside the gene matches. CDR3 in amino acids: CSVSGTGRKPYEQYF. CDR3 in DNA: TGCAGCGTCTCGGGGACAGGTCGTAAACCCTACGAGCAGTACTTC.

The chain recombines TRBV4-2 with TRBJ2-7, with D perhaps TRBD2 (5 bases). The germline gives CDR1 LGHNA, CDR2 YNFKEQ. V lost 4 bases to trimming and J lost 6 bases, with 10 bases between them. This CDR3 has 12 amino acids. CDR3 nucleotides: TGTGCCAGCAGCCTAGGAGGCGCCGAGCAGTACTTC. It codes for CASSLGGAEQYF.

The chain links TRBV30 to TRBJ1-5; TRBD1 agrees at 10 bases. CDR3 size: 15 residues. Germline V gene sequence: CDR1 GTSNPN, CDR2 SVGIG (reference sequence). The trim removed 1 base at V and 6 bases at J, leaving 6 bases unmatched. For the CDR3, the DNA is TGTGCCTGGAGTGGAGGACAGGGGGGAGTTCAGCCCCAGCATTTT. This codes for CAWSGGQGGVQPQHF. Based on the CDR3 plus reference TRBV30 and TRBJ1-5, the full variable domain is SQTIHQWPATLVQPVGSPLSLECTVEGTSNPNLYWYRQAAGRGLQLLFYSVGIGQISSEVPQNLSASRPQDRQFILSSKKLLLSDSGFYLCAWSGGQGGVQPQHFGDGTRLSIL.

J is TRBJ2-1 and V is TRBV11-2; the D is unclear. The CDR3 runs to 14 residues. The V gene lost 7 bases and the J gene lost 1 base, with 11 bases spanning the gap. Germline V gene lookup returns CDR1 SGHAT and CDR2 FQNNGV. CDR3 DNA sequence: TGTGCCAGCACCTTGTGGCGGTCCTACAATGAGCAGTTCTTC. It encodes CASTLWRSYNEQFF.

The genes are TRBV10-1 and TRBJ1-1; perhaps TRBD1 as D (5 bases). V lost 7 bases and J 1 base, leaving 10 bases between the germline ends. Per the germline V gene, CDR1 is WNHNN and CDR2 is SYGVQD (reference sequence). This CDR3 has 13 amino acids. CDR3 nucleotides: TGCGCCAGCATGGGCCAGGGGAACACTGAAGCTTTCTTT. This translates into CASMGQGNTEAFF.

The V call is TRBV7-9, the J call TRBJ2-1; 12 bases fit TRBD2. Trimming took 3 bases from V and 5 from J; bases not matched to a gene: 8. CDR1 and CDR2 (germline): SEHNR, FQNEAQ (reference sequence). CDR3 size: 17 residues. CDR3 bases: TGTGCCAGCAGCTTCGCTCGCGGACTAGCGGGGAACAATGAGCAGTTCTTC. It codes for CASSFARGLAGNNEQFF.

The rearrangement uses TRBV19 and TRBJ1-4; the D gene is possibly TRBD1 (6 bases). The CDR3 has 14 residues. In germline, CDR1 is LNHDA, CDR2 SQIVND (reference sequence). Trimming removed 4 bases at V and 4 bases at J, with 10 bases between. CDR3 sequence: CASSRQEVNEKLFF. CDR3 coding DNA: TGTGCCAGTAGTAGACAGGAAGTTAATGAAAAACTGTTTTTT.

The CDR3 nucleotides are TGTGCCAGCAGTTTATCCGTCGGTGAGCAGTTCTTC. It encodes CASSLSVGEQFF. This chain uses TRBV12-3 or TRBV12-4 with TRBJ2-1; D call uncertain. The ends were cut back, 2 bases at V and 9 bases at J, with 8 bases in the middle. This CDR3 comprises 12 residues.

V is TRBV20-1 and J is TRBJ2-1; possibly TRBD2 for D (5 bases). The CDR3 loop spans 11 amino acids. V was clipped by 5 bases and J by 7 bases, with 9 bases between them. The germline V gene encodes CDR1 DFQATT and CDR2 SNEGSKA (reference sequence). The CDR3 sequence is CSALSANEQFF. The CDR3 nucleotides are TGCAGTGCTCTTAGCGCTAATGAGCAGTTCTTC.

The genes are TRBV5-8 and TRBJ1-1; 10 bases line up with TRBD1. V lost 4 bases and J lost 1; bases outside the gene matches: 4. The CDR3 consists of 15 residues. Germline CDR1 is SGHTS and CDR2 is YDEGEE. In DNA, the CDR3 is TGTGCCAGCAGCCCGGGACAGGGGAGGAACACTGAAGCTTTCTTT. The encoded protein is CASSPGQGRNTEAFF.

CDR3 DNA sequence: TGTGCCAGCAGCGCTACCAAAGGACTAGCAGATACGCAGTATTTT. Residues: CASSATKGLADTQYF. The rearrangement uses TRBV7-3 and TRBJ2-3, with TRBD2 matching over 7 bases. Germline V gene sequence: CDR1 SGHTA, CDR2 FQGTGA. After removal of 5 bases from V and 4 bases from J, the junction contained 9 bases not matched to a gene. The CDR3 has 15 amino acids.

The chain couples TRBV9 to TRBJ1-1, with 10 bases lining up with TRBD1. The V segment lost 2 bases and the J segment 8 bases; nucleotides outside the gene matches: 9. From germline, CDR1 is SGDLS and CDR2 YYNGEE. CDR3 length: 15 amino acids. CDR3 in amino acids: CASSVLGGTGEEAFF. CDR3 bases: TGTGCCAGCAGCGTCCTGGGTGGGACAGGGGAGGAAGCTTTCTTT.

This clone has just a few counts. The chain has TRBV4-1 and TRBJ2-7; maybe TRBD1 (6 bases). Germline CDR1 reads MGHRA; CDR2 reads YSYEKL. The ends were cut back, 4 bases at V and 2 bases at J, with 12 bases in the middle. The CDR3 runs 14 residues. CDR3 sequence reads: CASSPPDSPYEQYF. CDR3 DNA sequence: TGCGCCAGCAGCCCCCCGGACAGCCCCTACGAGCAGTACTTC.

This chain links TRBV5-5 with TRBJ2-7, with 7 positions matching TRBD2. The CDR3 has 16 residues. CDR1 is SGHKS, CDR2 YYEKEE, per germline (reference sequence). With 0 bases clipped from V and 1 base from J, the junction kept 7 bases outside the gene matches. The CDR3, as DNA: TGTGCCAGCAGCTTGGTCGCGGGGAGGGAGTCCTACGAGCAGTACTTC. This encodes CASSLVAGRESYEQYF.

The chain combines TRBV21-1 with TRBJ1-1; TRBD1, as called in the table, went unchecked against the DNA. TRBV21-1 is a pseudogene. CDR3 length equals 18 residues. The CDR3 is CASSKGRGRGDCRTEAFF. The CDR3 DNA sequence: TGTGCCAGCAGCAAAGGTCGGGGCAGGGGGGATTGTCGGACTGAAGCTTTCTTT.

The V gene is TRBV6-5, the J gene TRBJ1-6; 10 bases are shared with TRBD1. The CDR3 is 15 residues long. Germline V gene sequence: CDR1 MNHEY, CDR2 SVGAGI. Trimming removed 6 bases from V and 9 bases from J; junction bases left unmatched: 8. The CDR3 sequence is CASSRQGARGSPLHF. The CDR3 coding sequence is TGTGCCAGCAGCCGACAGGGGGCCAGGGGTTCACCCCTCCACTTT.

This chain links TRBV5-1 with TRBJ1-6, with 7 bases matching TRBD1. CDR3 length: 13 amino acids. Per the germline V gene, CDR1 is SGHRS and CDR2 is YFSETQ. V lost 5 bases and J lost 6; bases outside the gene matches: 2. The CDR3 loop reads CASRRDSNSPLHF. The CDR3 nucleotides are TGCGCCAGCAGACGGGACAGTAATTCACCCCTCCACTTT.

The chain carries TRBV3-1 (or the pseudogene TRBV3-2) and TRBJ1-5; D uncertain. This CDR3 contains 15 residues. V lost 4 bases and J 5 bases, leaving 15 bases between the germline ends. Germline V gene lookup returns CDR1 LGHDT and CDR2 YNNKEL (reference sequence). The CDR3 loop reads CASSPSTWVDQPQHF. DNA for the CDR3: TGTGCCAGCAGCCCCTCGACATGGGTCGATCAGCCCCAGCATTTT.

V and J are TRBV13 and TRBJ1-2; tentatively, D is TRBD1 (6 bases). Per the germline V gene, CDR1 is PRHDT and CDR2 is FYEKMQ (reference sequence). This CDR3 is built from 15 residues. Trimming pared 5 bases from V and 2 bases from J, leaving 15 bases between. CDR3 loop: CASSGATGLNYGYTF. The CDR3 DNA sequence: TGTGCCAGCAGCGGGGCCACAGGGCTAAACTATGGCTACACCTTC.

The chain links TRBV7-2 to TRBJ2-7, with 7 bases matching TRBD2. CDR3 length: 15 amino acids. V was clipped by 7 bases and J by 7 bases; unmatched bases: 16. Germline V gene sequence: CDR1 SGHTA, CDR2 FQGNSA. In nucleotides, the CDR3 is TGTGCCAGCAAACAATGGGCGGGGGAGAAGCGGGAGCAGTACTTC. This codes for CASKQWAGEKREQYF. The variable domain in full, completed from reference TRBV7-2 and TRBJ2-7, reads GAGVSQSPSNKVTEKGKDVELRCDPISGHTALYWYRQSLGQGLEFLIYFQGNSAPDKSGLPSDRFSAERTGGSVSTLTIQRTQQEDSAVYLCASKQWAGEKREQYFGPGTRLTVT.

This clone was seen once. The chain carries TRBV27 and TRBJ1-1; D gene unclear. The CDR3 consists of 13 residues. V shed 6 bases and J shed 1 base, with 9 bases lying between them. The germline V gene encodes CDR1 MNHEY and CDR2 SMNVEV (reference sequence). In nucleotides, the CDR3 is TGTGCCAGCAGCCCGAGGCAGAACACTGAAGCTTTCTTT. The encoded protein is CASSPRQNTEAFF.

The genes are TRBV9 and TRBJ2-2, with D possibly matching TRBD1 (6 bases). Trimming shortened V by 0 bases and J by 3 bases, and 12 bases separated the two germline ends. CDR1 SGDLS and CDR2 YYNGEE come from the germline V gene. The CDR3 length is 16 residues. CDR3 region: CASSVGQGFDTGELFF. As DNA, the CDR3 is TGTGCCAGCAGCGTAGGGCAGGGGTTCGACACCGGGGAGCTGTTTTTT.

The CDR3 coding sequence is TGTGCCAGCAGTTACCTTTCGTCGGGTACTGAAGCTTTCTTT. Encoded protein: CASSYLSSGTEAFF. The chain recombines TRBV6-5 with TRBJ1-1; D is unclear. V lost 2 bases and J 5 bases, leaving 12 bases between the germline ends. Germline V gene lookup returns CDR1 MNHEY and CDR2 SVGAGI. The CDR3 is made up of 14 amino acids.